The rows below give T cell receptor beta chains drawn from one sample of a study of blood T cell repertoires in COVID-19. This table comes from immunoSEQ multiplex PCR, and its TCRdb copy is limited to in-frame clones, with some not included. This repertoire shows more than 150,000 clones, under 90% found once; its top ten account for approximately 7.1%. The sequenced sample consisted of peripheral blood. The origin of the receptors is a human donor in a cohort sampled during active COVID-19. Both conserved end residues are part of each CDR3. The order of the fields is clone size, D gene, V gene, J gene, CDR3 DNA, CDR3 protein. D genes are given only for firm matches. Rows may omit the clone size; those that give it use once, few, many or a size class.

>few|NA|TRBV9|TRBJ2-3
TGTGCCAGCAGCGTAGAACCAGGGGTGGGCACAGATACGCAGTATTTT
CASSVEPGVGTDTQYF
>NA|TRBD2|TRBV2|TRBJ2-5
TGTGCCAGCAGTTCCGGGACTAGCGGGGGAGAGACCCAGTACTTC
CASSSGTSGGETQYF
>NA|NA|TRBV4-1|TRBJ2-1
TGCGCCAGCAGCTGGAGGGTAGTCGCCTACAATGAGCAGTTCTTC
CASSWRVVAYNEQFF
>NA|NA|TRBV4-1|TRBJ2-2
TGCGCCAGCAGCCAAGTAGGGCTCGCGGGTATCACCGGGGAGCTGTTTTTT
CASSQVGLAGITGELFF
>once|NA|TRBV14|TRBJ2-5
TGTGCCAGCAGCCAAGGAGGGTATAGGGAGACCCAGTACTTC
CASSQGGYRETQYF
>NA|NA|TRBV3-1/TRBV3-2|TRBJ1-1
TGTGCCAGCAGCCAAGATCCCGCGGCCGTGAACACTGAAGCTTTCTTT
CASSQDPAAVNTEAFF
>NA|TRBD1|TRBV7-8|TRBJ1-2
TGTGCCAGCAGCTTAGTGACAGGGCGAGGCTACACCTTC
CASSLVTGRGYTF
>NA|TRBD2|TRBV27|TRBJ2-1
TGTGCCAGCAGTTCCTTAGCGGGGGTGGACAATGAGCAGTTCTTC
CASSSLAGVDNEQFF
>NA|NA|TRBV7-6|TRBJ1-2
TGTGCCAGCAGCTCGCGGGGTGGGGGTTTCGGCTATGGCTACACCTTC
CASSSRGGGFGYGYTF
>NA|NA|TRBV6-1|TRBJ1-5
TGTGCCAGCAGTGAATTGGCTGATAGCAATCAGCCCCAGCATTTT
CASSELADSNQPQHF
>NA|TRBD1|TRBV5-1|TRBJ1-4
TGCGCCAGCAGCTTGGCCCAGGGGGACGAAAAACTGTTTTTT
CASSLAQGDEKLFF
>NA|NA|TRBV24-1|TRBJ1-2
TGTGCCACCAGTGATTTGGACAGAAACTATGGCTACACCTTC
CATSDLDRNYGYTF
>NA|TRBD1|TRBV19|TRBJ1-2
TGTGCCAGTAGTGAAGACAGGGGGAACTATGGCTACACCTTC
CASSEDRGNYGYTF
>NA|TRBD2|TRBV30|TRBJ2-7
TGTGCCTGGTGCCGGGCGGGGGGTGTCTACGAGCAGTACTTC
CAWCRAGGVYEQYF
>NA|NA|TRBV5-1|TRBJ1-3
TGCGCCAGCAGCTTGGCCTCGGTTCCTGGAAACACCATATATTTT
CASSLASVPGNTIYF
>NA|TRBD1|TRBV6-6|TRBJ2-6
TGTGCCAGCAGCTCCTTAGAACAGGGGCATCTCTCTGGGGCCAACGTCCTGACTTTC
CASSSLEQGHLSGANVLTF
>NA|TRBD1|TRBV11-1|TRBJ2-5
TGTGCCACGGGGAAGGACAGGGAAGAGACCCAGTACTTC
CATGKDREETQYF
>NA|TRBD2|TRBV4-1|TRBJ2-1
TGCGCCAGCAGCCAAGTCCGCGGGGGAGGCAATGAGCAGTTCTTC
CASSQVRGGGNEQFF
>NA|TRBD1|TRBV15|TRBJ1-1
TGTGCCACCAGTCGACAGGGCGGAGGGCTTGAAGCTTTCTTT
CATSRQGGGLEAFF
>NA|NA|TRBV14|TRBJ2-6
TGTGCCAGCAGCCGAATGGTCGGGGCTGGGGCCAACGTCCTGACTTTC
CASSRMVGAGANVLTF
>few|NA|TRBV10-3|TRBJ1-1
TGTGCCGCGACTTGGGGGCCGAACACTGAAGCTTTCTTT
CAATWGPNTEAFF
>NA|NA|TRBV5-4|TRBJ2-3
TGTGCCAGCAGCTCCGACAGCACTAGCACAGATACGCAGTATTTT
CASSSDSTSTDTQYF
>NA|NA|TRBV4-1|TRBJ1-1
TGCGCCAGCAGCCGAATATCGGACAGGAACACTGAAGCTTTCTTT
CASSRISDRNTEAFF
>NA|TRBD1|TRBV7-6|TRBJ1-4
TGTGCCAGCAGCTCGCAGACAGGGGGTGATGAAAAACTGTTTTTT
CASSSQTGGDEKLFF
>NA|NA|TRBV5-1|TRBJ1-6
TGCGCCAGCAGCCCGGGGTACCCCTCCGGTTATAATTCACCCCTCCACTTT
CASSPGYPSGYNSPLHF
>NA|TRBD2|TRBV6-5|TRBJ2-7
TGTGCCAGCGGGATAAGCGGACTAGCGGCCGAGCAGTACTTC
CASGISGLAAEQYF
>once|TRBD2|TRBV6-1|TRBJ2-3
TGTGCCAGCAGTGAGGGACTAGTCAGGGATACGCAGTATTTT
CASSEGLVRDTQYF
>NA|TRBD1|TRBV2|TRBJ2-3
TGTGCCAGCAGACAAGACAGGGCGGATACGCAGTATTTT
CASRQDRADTQYF
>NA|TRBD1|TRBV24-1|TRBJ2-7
TGTGCCACCAGTGATTTACGGGACAGGCGGGGAGAGCAGTACTTC
CATSDLRDRRGEQYF
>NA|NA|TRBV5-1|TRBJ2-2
TGCGCCAGCAGCTTCTCAGGGATAATGGCCGGGGAGCTGTTTTTT
CASSFSGIMAGELFF
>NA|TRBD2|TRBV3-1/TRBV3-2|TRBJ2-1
TGTGCCAGCAGCCCTGTCCCGGGACTAGCGGGGGGCTCCTACAATGAGCAGTTCTTC
CASSPVPGLAGGSYNEQFF
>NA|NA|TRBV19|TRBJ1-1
TGTGCCAGTAGTATGGGAGGGAGACACACTGAAGCTTTCTTT
CASSMGGRHTEAFF
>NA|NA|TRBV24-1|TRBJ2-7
TGTGCCACCAGTGATCATCGGGGCTCCTACGAGCAGTACTTC
CATSDHRGSYEQYF
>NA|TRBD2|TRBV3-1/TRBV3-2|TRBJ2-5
TGTGCCAGCAGCCTACCGACTAGCGGGGGGGCCCAGTACTTC
CASSLPTSGGAQYF
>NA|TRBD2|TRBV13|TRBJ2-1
TGTGCCAGCAGCTTGTCCGGGACTAGCGGGGGCGAGCAGTTCTTC
CASSLSGTSGGEQFF
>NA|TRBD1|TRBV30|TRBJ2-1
TGTGCCTGGAGTGTACGAACAGGGGCGCTATCGAATGAGCAGTTCTTC
CAWSVRTGALSNEQFF
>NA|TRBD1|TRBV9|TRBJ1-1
TGTGCCAGCAGCGTAGGGGACAGCTACACTGAAGCTTTCTTT
CASSVGDSYTEAFF
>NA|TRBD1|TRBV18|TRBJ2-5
TGTGCCAGCTCCGCAGGACAGGGGGCGGGAGAGACCCAGTACTTC
CASSAGQGAGETQYF
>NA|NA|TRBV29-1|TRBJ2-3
TGCAGCGTTGAAGATCCGGGCACAGATACGCAGTATTTT
CSVEDPGTDTQYF
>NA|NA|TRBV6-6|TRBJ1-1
TGTGCCAGCAGTTACTCGTCAGGGAGGACTGAAGCTTTCTTT
CASSYSSGRTEAFF